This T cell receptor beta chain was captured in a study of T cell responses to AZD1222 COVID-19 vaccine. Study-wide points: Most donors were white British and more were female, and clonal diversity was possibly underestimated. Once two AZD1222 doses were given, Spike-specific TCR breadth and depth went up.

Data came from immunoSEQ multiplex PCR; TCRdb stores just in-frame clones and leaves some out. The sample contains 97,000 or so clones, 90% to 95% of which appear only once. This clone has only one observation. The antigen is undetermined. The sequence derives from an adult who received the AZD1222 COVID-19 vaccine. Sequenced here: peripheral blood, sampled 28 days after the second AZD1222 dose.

The CDR3 DNA is TGTGCCAGCAGCTTAGCCGGAATAGCAGGAGATACGCAGTATTTT. As protein: CASSLAGIAGDTQYF. The chain has TRBV7-2 and TRBJ2-3; the D is unclear. This CDR3 comprises 15 residues. Trimming pared 0 bases from V and 5 bases from J, leaving 12 bases between. CDR1 is SGHTA and CDR2 is FQGNSA in the germline V gene.